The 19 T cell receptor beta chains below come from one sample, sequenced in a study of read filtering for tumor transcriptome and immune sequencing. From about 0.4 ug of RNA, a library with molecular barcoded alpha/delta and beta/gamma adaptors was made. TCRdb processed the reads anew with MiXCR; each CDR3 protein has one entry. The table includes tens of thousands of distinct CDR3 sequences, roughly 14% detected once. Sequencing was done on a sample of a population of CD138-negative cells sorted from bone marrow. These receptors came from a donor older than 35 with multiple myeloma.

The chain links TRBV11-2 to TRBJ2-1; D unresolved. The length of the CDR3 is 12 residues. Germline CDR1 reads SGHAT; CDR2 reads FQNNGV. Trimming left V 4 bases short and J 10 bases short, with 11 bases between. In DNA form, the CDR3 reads TGTGCCAGCAGCTCCTCTCGGGTCGAGCAGTTCTTC. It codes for CASSSSRVEQFF.

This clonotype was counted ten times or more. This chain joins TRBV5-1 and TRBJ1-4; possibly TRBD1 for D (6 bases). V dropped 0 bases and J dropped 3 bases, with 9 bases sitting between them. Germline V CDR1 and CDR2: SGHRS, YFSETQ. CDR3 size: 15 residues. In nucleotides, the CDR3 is TGCGCCAGCAGCTTGGAACAGGGTCCTAATGAAAAACTGTTTTTT. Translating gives CASSLEQGPNEKLFF.

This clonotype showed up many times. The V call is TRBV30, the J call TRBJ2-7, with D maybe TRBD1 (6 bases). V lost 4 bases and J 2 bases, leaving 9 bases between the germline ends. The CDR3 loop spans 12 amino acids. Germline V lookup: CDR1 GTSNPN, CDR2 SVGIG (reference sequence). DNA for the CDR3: TGTGCCTGGACTGGACAGACCTACGAGCAGTACTTC. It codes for CAWTGQTYEQYF.

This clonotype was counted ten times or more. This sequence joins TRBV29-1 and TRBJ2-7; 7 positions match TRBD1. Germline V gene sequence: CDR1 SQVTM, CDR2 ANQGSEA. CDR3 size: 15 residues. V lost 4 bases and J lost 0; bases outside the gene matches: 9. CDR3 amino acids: CSVATGATLSYEQYF. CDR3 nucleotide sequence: TGCAGCGTTGCCACAGGGGCGACTCTCTCCTACGAGCAGTACTTC.

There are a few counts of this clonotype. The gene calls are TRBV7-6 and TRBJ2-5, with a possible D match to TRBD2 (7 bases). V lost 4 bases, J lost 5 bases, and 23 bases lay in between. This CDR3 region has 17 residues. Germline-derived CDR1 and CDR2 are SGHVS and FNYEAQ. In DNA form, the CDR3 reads TGTGCCAGCAGCTCCATTCGGGGGGCCACCTTGCGGGAGACCCAGTACTTC. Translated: CASSSIRGATLRETQYF.

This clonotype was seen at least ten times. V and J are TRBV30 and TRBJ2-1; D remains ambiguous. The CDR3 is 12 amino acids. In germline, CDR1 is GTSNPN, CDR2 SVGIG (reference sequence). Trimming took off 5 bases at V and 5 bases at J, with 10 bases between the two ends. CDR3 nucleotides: TGTGCCTGGGGGTCGATCAACAATGAGCAGTTCTTC. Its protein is CAWGSINNEQFF.

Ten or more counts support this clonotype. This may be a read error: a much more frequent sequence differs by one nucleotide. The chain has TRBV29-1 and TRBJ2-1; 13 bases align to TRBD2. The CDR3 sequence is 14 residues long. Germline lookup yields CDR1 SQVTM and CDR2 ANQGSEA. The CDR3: CSLARLAGGNERFF. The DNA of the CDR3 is TGCAGCCTCGCAAGACTAGCGGGAGGCAATGAGCGGTTCTTC.

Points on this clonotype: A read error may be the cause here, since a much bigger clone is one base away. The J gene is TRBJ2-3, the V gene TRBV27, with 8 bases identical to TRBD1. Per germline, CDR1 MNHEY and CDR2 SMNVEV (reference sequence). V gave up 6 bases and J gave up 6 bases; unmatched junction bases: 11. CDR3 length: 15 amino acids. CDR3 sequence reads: CASRSGGGWGDTQYF. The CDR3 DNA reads TGTGCCAGCAGGTCAGGGGGCGGGTGGGGTGATACGCAGTATTTT.

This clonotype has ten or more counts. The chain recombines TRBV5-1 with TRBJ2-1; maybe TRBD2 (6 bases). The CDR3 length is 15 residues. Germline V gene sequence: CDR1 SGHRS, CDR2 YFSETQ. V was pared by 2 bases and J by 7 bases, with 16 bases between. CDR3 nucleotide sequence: TGCGCCAGCAGCTTTCCCGGGAGCGCCGGGAATGAGCAGTTCTTC. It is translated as CASSFPGSAGNEQFF.

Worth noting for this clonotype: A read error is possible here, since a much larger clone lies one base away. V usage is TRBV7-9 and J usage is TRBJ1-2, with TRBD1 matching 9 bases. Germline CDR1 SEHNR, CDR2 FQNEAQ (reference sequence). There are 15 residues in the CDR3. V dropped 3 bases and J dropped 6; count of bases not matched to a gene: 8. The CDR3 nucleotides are TGTGCCAGCAGCTTGGGACAGGGTCAGGATGATGGCTACACCTTC. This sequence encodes CASSLGQGQDDGYTF.

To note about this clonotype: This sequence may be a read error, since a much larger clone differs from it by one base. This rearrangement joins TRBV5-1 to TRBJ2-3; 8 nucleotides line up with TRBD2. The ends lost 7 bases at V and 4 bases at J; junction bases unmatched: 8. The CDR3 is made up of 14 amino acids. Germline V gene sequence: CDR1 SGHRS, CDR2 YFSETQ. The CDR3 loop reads CASAMSGSSDTQYF. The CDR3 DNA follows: TGCGCCAGCGCAATGAGCGGGAGCTCAGATACGCAGTATTTT.

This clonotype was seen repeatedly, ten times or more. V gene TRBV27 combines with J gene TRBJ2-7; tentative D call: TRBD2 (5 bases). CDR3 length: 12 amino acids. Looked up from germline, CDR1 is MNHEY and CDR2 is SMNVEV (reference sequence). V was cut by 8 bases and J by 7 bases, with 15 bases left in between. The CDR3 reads CASGPGLVEQYF. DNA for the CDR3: TGTGCCAGCGGACCCGGACTTGTGGAGCAGTACTTC.

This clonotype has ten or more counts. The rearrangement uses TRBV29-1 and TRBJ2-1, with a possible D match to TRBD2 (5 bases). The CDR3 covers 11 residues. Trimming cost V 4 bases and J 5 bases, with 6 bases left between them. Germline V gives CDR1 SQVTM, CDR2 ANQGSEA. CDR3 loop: CSVVRDNEQFF. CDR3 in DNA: TGCAGCGTTGTGAGGGACAATGAGCAGTTCTTC.

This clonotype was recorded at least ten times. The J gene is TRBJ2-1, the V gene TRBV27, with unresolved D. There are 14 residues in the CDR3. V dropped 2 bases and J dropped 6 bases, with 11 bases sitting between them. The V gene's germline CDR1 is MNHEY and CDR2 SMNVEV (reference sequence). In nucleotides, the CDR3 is TGTGCCAGCAGTTTAATGCAAAGCGCCAATGAGCAGTTCTTC. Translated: CASSLMQSANEQFF.

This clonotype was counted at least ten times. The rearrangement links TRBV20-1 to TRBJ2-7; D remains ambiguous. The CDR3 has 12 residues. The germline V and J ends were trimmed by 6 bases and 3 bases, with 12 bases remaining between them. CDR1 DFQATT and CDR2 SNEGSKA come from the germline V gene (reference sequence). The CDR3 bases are TGCAGTGCCCGGATGCTCGGCTACGAGCAGTACTTC. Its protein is CSARMLGYEQYF.

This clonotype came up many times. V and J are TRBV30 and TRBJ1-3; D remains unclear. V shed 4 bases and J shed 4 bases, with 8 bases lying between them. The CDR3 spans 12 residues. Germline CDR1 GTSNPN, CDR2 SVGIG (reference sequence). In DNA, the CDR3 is TGTGCCTGGAAGAAAGGGGGAAACACCATATATTTT. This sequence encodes CAWKKGGNTIYF.

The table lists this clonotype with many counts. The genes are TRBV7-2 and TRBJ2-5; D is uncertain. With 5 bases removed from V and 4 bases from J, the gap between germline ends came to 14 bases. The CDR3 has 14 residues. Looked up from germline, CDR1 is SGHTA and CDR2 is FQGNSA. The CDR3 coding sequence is TGTGCCAGCAGCGTCCTTACTAACCCAGAGACCCAGTACTTC. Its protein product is CASSVLTNPETQYF.

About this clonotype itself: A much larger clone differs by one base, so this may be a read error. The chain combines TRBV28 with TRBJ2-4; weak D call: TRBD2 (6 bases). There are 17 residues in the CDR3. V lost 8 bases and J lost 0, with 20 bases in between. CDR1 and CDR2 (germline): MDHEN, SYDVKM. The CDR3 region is CASGPRDWSLAKNIQYF. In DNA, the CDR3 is TGTGCCAGCGGTCCCCGGGACTGGTCGCTAGCCAAAAACATTCAGTACTTC. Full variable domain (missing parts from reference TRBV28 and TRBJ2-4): DVKVTQSSRYLVKRTGEKVFLECVQDMDHENMFWYRQDPGLGLRLIYFSYDVKMKEKGDIPEGYSVSREKKERFSLILESASTNQTSMYLCASGPRDWSLAKNIQYFGAGTRLSVL.

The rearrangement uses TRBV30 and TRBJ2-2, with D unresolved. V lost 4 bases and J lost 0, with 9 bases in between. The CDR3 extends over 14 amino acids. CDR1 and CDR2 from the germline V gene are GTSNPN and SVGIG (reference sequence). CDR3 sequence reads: CAWNGDANTGELFF. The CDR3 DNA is TGTGCCTGGAATGGTGACGCGAACACCGGGGAGCTGTTTTTT.